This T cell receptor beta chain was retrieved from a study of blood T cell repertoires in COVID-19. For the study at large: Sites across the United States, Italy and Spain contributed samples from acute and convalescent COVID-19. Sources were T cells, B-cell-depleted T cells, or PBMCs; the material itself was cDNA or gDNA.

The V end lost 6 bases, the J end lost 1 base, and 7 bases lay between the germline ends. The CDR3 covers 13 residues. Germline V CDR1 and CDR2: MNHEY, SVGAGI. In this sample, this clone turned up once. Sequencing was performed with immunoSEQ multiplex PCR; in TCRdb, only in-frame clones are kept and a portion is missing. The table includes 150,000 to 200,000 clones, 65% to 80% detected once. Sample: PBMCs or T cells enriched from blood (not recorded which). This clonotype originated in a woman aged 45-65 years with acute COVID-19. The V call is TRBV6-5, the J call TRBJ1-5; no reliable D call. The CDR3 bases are TGTGCCAGCAGGGCACAGAGCAATCAGCCCCAGCATTTT. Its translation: CASRAQSNQPQHF.